This is a list of T cell receptor beta chains from one sample in a study of T cells in Graves' hyperthyroidism and ophthalmopathy. TCRdb re-called the multiplex PCR reads with MiXCR, one entry per CDR3 protein. The sample contains roughly 99,000 distinct CDR3 sequences, approximately 15% of which appear only once. Material for sequencing was blood. The receptors come from a woman between 50 and 59 years old with Graves' hyperthyroidism. Both conserved end residues are part of each CDR3. The D gene is left open where the match is weak. Size is omitted from some rows. Given values are once, few, many or a class for expanded clones.

V,size,D,J,DNA,CDR3
TRBV27,many,-,TRBJ2-3,TGTGCCAGCAGTTTATCTGATTTTACTAGCACAGATACGCAGTATTTT,CASSLSDFTSTDTQYF
TRBV11-2,-,-,TRBJ2-7,TGTGCCTCGCGGCAGGGACTCTACGAGCAGTACTTC,CASRQGLYEQYF
TRBV27,many,TRBD1,TRBJ1-2,TGTGCCAGCAGTAGCCGACAGGGAGCGACCTATGGCTACACCTTC,CASSSRQGATYGYTF
TRBV24-1,many,-,TRBJ2-3,TGTGCCACCAGTGATTTGTGGGAAGATACGCAGTATTTT,CATSDLWEDTQYF
TRBV20-1,many,-,TRBJ2-3,TGCAGTGCTAGAGGACCAGACGGGAGCACAGATACGCAGTATTTT,CSARGPDGSTDTQYF
TRBV28,-,-,TRBJ1-2,TGTGCCAGCAGTTTGTTACGGGGTTCCGGGCCGACCGGCGGGGGCTACACCTTC,CASSLLRGSGPTGGGYTF
TRBV7-9,many,-,TRBJ2-1,TGTGCCAGCAGCTTAGGTCTCGGACAGAGCTCCTACAATGAGCAGTTCTTC,CASSLGLGQSSYNEQFF
TRBV7-9,many,TRBD2,TRBJ2-1,TGTGCCAGCAGCCCGACCAGCGGGAGGCTCTACAATGAGCAGTTCTTC,CASSPTSGRLYNEQFF
TRBV3-1,many,-,TRBJ2-5,TGTGCCAGCAGCCAAGCGGGGCGGGTCCAGTACTTC,CASSQAGRVQYF
TRBV30,-,-,TRBJ2-7,TGTGCCTGGGACGGAGGGGTGGGCCCTGCCGTGGACGAGCAGTACTTC,CAWDGGVGPAVDEQYF
TRBV5-1,many,-,TRBJ2-1,TGCGCCAGCAGCTTGGGGGTTTTGCCGGACGATGAGCAGTTCTTC,CASSLGVLPDDEQFF
TRBV27,few,TRBD1,TRBJ1-1,TGTGCCAGCAGTGTCACAGGGGGGAGGATCACTGAAGCTTTCTTT,CASSVTGGRITEAFF
TRBV2,many,TRBD1,TRBJ1-1,TGTGCCAGCGGACAGGGCAAGAACACTGAAGCTTTCTTT,CASGQGKNTEAFF
TRBV7-8,many,TRBD2,TRBJ2-2,TGTGCCAGCAGCTGGGTAGCGGGGGGTTCCGGGGAGCTGTTTTTT,CASSWVAGGSGELFF